Below are 19 T cell receptor beta chains sequenced from a single sample in a study of T cells after yellow fever vaccination. Via MiXCR, TCRdb re-called the 5' RACE reads, giving one row per CDR3 protein. The sample includes 610,000 or so distinct CDR3 sequences, 10% to 15% seen only once; the top ten take about 15%. This material consisted of PBMCs, taken on the day of the yellow fever booster vaccination. Receptors were obtained from a young man who received the YFV17D yellow fever vaccine.

This clonotype occurred a few times. The chain combines TRBV7-9 with TRBJ1-1, with D perhaps matching TRBD1 (5 bases). CDR1 is SEHNR and CDR2 is FQNEAQ in the germline V gene (reference sequence). The CDR3 extends over 15 amino acids. The ends were cut back, 5 bases at V and 5 bases at J, with 18 bases in the middle. In nucleotides, the CDR3 is TGTGCCAGCAGCAGGATGGGGCAGGGAGGGACTGAAGCTTTCTTT. This translates into CASSRMGQGGTEAFF.

This clonotype was counted a few times. CDR3 nucleotides: TGTGCCAGCAAAATGACAGCCGATTACGAGCAGTACTTC. It encodes CASKMTADYEQYF. The chain links TRBV6-6 to TRBJ2-7; D might be TRBD1 (5 bases). Germline-derived CDR1 and CDR2 are MNHNY and SVGAGI (reference sequence). Trimming shortened V by 7 bases and J by 4 bases, and 14 bases separated the two germline ends. The CDR3 consists of 13 residues.

The chain has TRBV6-5 and TRBJ1-5; D remains unclear. Trimming left V 4 bases short and J 0 bases short, with 16 bases between. Germline V gene data show CDR1 as MNHEY and CDR2 as SVGAGI. The CDR3 contains 17 residues. The CDR3 region is CASSSYSRRYSNQPQHF. The CDR3 region has the DNA TGTGCCAGCAGTTCCTACAGCAGGAGATATAGCAATCAGCCCCAGCATTTT.

This clonotype was seen only a few times. The chain recombines TRBV12-3 or TRBV12-4 with TRBJ2-1, with a weak D call TRBD1 (7 bases). The CDR3 is 15 amino acids. Trimming cost V 4 bases and J 4 bases, with 14 bases left between them. The CDR3 DNA sequence: TGTGCCAGCAGTTCGCGGGACAGAAATTACAATGAGCAGTTCTTC. It codes for CASSSRDRNYNEQFF.

The chain has TRBV5-1 and TRBJ2-5; 14 bases agree with TRBD2. The germline CDR1 and CDR2 sequences are SGHRS and YFSETQ. V shed 2 bases and J 3 bases; nucleotides not matched to a gene: 3. The CDR3 has 16 residues. The CDR3 sequence: CASSFMGLAGEETQYF. The CDR3 DNA reads as TGCGCCAGCAGCTTCATGGGACTAGCGGGAGAAGAGACCCAGTACTTC.

This clonotype was seen many times. The chain joins TRBV6-2 or TRBV6-3 to TRBJ2-7; TRBD2 is a possible D gene (6 bases). Trimming pared 2 bases from V and 5 bases from J, leaving 13 bases between. The length of the CDR3 is 14 residues. CDR1 and CDR2 from the germline V gene are MNHEY and SVGEGT. CDR3 nucleotides: TGTGCCAGCAGTTACGCGGGGAGTTACGACGAGCAGTACTTC. It yields the protein CASSYAGSYDEQYF.

The rearrangement joins TRBV9 to TRBJ2-3; D perhaps matches TRBD1 (5 bases). V dropped 0 bases and J dropped 2 bases, with 7 bases sitting between them. CDR1 and CDR2 from the germline V gene are SGDLS and YYNGEE. The CDR3 is 14 residues long. The CDR3 DNA sequence: TGTGCCAGCAGCGTAGCACAGGTCACAGATACGCAGTATTTT. It is translated as CASSVAQVTDTQYF.

This chain uses TRBV28 with TRBJ2-7; D is ambiguous. The germline gives CDR1 MDHEN, CDR2 SYDVKM. The CDR3 extends over 12 amino acids. V lost 4 bases and J 5 bases, leaving 9 bases between the germline ends. The CDR3 bases are TGTGCCAGCAGTTCAACTTGGAACGAGCAGTACTTC. Translated, it gives CASSSTWNEQYF.

This clonotype was seen more than once but under ten times. This chain connects TRBV12-3 or TRBV12-4 to TRBJ2-2; 7 nucleotides match TRBD1. The CDR3 length is 14 residues. With V trimmed by 6 bases and J by 5 bases, 6 bases remained unmatched. The CDR3 nucleotides read TGTGCCAGCAGAAGGGACAGTCAGACCGGGGAGCTGTTTTTT. Protein sequence: CASRRDSQTGELFF.

There are a few counts of this clonotype. The chain links TRBV20-1 to TRBJ2-5; the D gene is possibly TRBD1 (5 bases). This CDR3 is built from 13 residues. The germline V gene has CDR1 DFQATT and CDR2 SNEGSKA (reference sequence). CDR3 nucleotide sequence: TGCAGCTCCAAGGGGCGCGGAAGAGAGACCCAGTACTTC. Protein product: CSSKGRGRETQYF.

The chain employs TRBV4-3 and TRBJ2-2; 7 nucleotides agree with TRBD1. There are 18 residues in the CDR3. After removal of 2 bases from V and 7 bases from J, the junction contained 16 bases not matched to a gene. From germline, CDR1 is LGHNA and CDR2 YSLEER. The CDR3 reads CASSQKQGYYRVGGELFF. CDR3 nucleotide sequence: TGCGCCAGCAGCCAAAAACAGGGGTACTATAGGGTCGGCGGGGAGCTGTTTTTT.

This clonotype was recorded a few times. This chain uses TRBV27 with TRBJ2-7; D may match TRBD1 or TRBD2 (5 bases each). The germline V gene encodes CDR1 MNHEY and CDR2 SMNVEV (reference sequence). The V end was cut by 0 bases, the J end by 2 bases, with 14 bases between. The CDR3 is made up of 16 amino acids. CDR3 residues: CASSLSGVSRPYEQYF. Here the CDR3 DNA reads TGTGCCAGCAGTTTATCGGGGGTATCCAGACCCTACGAGCAGTACTTC.

The V call is TRBV5-4, the J call TRBJ2-7; no firm D call. This CDR3 is 14 amino acids long. The V end was cut by 0 bases, the J end by 1 base, with 8 bases between. Germline V gene data show CDR1 as SGHNT and CDR2 as YYREEE (reference sequence). This CDR3 is CASSLVQQSYEQYF. The CDR3 coding sequence is TGTGCCAGCAGCTTGGTTCAACAGTCCTACGAGCAGTACTTC.

V and J are TRBV20-1 and TRBJ2-3; D is possibly TRBD2 (6 bases). Trimming took off 4 bases at V and 4 bases at J, with 15 bases between the two ends. The CDR3 runs 14 residues. Looked up from germline, CDR1 is DFQATT and CDR2 is SNEGSKA (reference sequence). This CDR3 is CSAIGWRAADTQYF. The DNA for the CDR3 is TGCAGTGCTATCGGGTGGAGGGCCGCAGATACGCAGTATTTT.

This clonotype was observed a few times. The chain recombines TRBV3-1 with TRBJ2-1; 9 bases fit TRBD2. Looked up from germline, CDR1 is LGHDT and CDR2 is YNNKEL (reference sequence). This CDR3 contains 11 residues. V was pared by 1 base and J by 15 bases, with 1 base of the junction left unmatched. In DNA, the CDR3 is TGTGCCAGCAGCCAAGGTAGCGGGAGGTTCTTC. It encodes CASSQGSGRFF.

This clonotype has a count of ten or more. The chain is built from TRBV20-1 and TRBJ2-3; D perhaps matches TRBD1 (6 bases). V was clipped by 2 bases and J by 5 bases, with 11 bases between them. The CDR3 length is 13 residues. Germline CDR1 DFQATT, CDR2 SNEGSKA (reference sequence). For the CDR3, the DNA is TGCAGTGCTAGATACTCAGGGGTAGATACGCAGTATTTT. Translation gives CSARYSGVDTQYF.

The V gene is TRBV5-1, the J gene TRBJ2-1, with 11 bases that match TRBD2. Germline loops: CDR1 SGHRS, CDR2 YFSETQ. CDR3 length: 14 residues. V shed 4 bases and J 9 bases; nucleotides not matched to a gene: 6. The CDR3 is CASSAGLAEGEQFF. The CDR3 DNA is TGCGCCAGCAGCGCGGGACTAGCGGAGGGTGAGCAGTTCTTC. Complete variable domain (other parts from reference TRBV5-1 and TRBJ2-1): KAGVTQTPRYLIKTRGQQVTLSCSPISGHRSVSWYQQTPGQGLQFLFEYFSETQRNKGNFPGRFSGRQFSNSRSEMNVSTLELGDSALYLCASSAGLAEGEQFFGPGTRLTVL.

The V and J genes are TRBV20-1 and TRBJ1-2; D is ambiguous. Germline V gene lookup returns CDR1 DFQATT and CDR2 SNEGSKA (reference sequence). Between the trimmed V and J ends, which lost 0 bases and 4 bases, there was a span of 9 bases. CDR3 length: 13 amino acids. The CDR3 DNA follows: TGCAGTGCTAGAGAGGGGATCGGCTATGGCTACACCTTC. This encodes CSAREGIGYGYTF.

The sample holds a few counts of this clonotype. The chain joins TRBV9 to TRBJ2-1, with TRBD2 matching over 8 bases. The germline gives CDR1 SGDLS, CDR2 YYNGEE. The junction had 9 bases not matched to a gene; V was cut back by 3 bases and J by 4 bases. The CDR3 is 16 residues long. CDR3: CASSEASGRGYNEQFF. Here the CDR3 DNA reads TGTGCCAGCAGCGAGGCCAGCGGGAGAGGTTACAATGAGCAGTTCTTC.